Following are 4 T cell receptor beta chains from one sample sequenced in a study of chemoradiotherapy in HPV16-positive cancers. Produced via immunoSEQ multiplex PCR; TCRdb's table is partial and in-frame only. Counted here are approximately 52,000 clones, roughly 90% occurring once; the ten biggest clones make up 2.5% to 4%. Sequenced here: blood, sampled from a patient who underwent chemoradiotherapy. These TCRs come from a human donor with HPV-associated anogenital cancer.

The chain couples TRBV11-1 to TRBJ1-2; a weak D match, TRBD1 (5 bases). The CDR3 length is 12 residues. The V end was cut by 0 bases, the J end by 13 bases, with 12 bases between. The V gene's germline CDR1 is SGHAT and CDR2 FQDESV (reference sequence). The CDR3, as DNA: TGTGCCAGCAGCTTAGCCGGCGGGACTCTCACCTTC. Translated: CASSLAGGTLTF.

The chain is built from TRBV6-6 and TRBJ1-1; D remains unclear. The CDR3 is 14 residues long. Looked up from germline, CDR1 is MNHNY and CDR2 is SVGAGI (reference sequence). Trimming shortened V by 2 bases and J by 5 bases, and 12 bases separated the two germline ends. The CDR3 coding sequence is TGTGCCAGCAGTTACGGCGGCTGGGGAACTGAAGCTTTCTTT. This sequence encodes CASSYGGWGTEAFF.

This rearrangement joins TRBV27 to TRBJ2-2; TRBD1 aligns across 8 bases. V lost 5 bases to trimming and J lost 6 bases; unmatched junction nucleotides: 11. Germline CDR1 and CDR2: MNHEY and SMNVEV (reference sequence). This CDR3 region has 16 residues. The CDR3 loop reads CASSRLSGTGPGELFF. CDR3 nucleotide sequence: TGTGCCAGCAGTCGCCTCTCCGGGACAGGTCCCGGGGAGCTGTTTTTT.

This clone appeared a single time. At one end the junction does not follow the germline gene, possibly because of a read error. The V gene is TRBV19, the J gene TRBJ2-6, with D perhaps TRBD1 (5 bases). In germline, CDR1 is LNHDA, CDR2 SQIVND (reference sequence). CDR3 size: 16 residues. CDR3 sequence reads: CASRTDTSSGANVLAF. In DNA form, the CDR3 reads TGTGCCAGTAGGACGGACACAAGCTCTGGGGCCAACGTCCTGGCTTTC.